One and the same sample provided the 5 T cell receptor beta chains below, sequenced in a study of cytomegalovirus exposure and HLA in healthy donors. PCR used 60 Vbeta primers and 13 Jbeta primers. TCRdb keeps only in-frame clones here, not all; method: immunoSEQ multiplex PCR. The sample lists roughly 150,000 clones, roughly 75% seen once, with about 11% in the top ten. The sample was PBMCs. These TCRs come from a man in his late teens or twenties in good health and CMV-seropositive.

This sequence joins TRBV7-2 and TRBJ1-2; D is unresolved. This CDR3 comprises 13 residues. The germline CDR1 and CDR2 sequences are SGHTA and FQGNSA. Trimming took 4 bases from V and 5 from J, leaving 11 bases between them. CDR3 region: CASSSRFGYGYTF. CDR3 nucleotides: TGTGCCAGCAGCTCCCGGTTCGGGTATGGCTACACCTTC. Looking up the rest from reference TRBV7-2 and TRBJ1-2 gives the full variable domain: GAGVSQSPSNKVTEKGKDVELRCDPISGHTALYWYRQSLGQGLEFLIYFQGNSAPDKSGLPSDRFSAERTGGSVSTLTIQRTQQEDSAVYLCASSSRFGYGYTFGSGTRLTVV.

This chain uses TRBV19 with TRBJ2-3; 11 bases are a match to TRBD2. Looked up from germline, CDR1 is LNHDA and CDR2 is SQIVND (reference sequence). The CDR3 runs 16 residues. J was trimmed by 3 bases and V by 5 bases; bases with no gene match: 7. This chain's CDR3 is CASSPRLAGITDTQYF. The CDR3 DNA sequence: TGTGCCAGTAGTCCGAGACTAGCGGGGATTACAGATACGCAGTATTTT.

This CDR3 reads CASSLAAGDGYTF. CDR3 DNA sequence: TGTGCCAGCAGCTTAGCGGCGGGGGATGGCTACACCTTC. The chain uses TRBV7-9 and TRBJ1-2; D might be TRBD1 (5 bases). The CDR3 contains 13 residues. In germline, CDR1 is SEHNR, CDR2 FQNEAQ (reference sequence). Trimming cost V 0 bases and J 6 bases, with 8 bases left between them. The full variable domain, completed using reference TRBV7-9 and TRBJ1-2, is DTGVSQNPRHKITKRGQNVTFRCDPISEHNRLYWYRQTLGQGPEFLTYFQNEAQLEKSRLLSDRFSAERPKGSFSTLEIQRTEQGDSAMYLCASSLAAGDGYTFGSGTRLTVV.

The table lists this clone with a few counts. V gene TRBV6-1 combines with J gene TRBJ1-5; 9 bases fit TRBD1. Germline CDR1 MNHNS, CDR2 SASEGT. With V trimmed by 0 bases and J by 1 base, 1 base remained unmatched. This CDR3 contains 16 residues. For the CDR3, the DNA is TGTGCCAGCAGTGAAGCCGGGACAGGGAGCAATCAGCCCCAGCATTTT. Translating it yields CASSEAGTGSNQPQHF.

This chain links TRBV21-1 with TRBJ2-2; the DNA was not used to check the table's D call, TRBD2. TRBV21-1 is a known pseudogene. This CDR3 contains 20 residues. DNA for the CDR3: TGTGCCAGCAGCAGGTATTTGGGGACTAGCGGGAGGGCGAGAACCGGGGAGCTGTTTTTT. This sequence encodes CASSRYLGTSGRARTGELFF.